This T cell receptor (beta chain) originates from a study of CD8+CD57+ T cells in acquired aplastic anemia. Study at large: DNA recovered from sorted CD4+ and CD8+ cells had a mean of approximately 3 ug. Findings of the study overall: About 28 sequences, all CD8+ CDR3, were shared between patients and controls.

V lost 6 bases, J lost 5 bases, and 23 bases lay in between. The CDR3 totals 16 residues. In germline, CDR1 is MNHNS, CDR2 SASEGT. The study profiled TCR beta VDJ and CDR3 using genomic DNA as template. TCRdb itself ran the reads through MiXCR, one entry per CDR3 protein. The repertoire holds 150,000 to 160,000 distinct CDR3 sequences, with approximately 52% as singletons. Sequenced patients had shown CD8+CD57+ cell expansion by flow cytometry. Severe acquired aplastic anemia was diagnosed in all patients. This clonotype has a count of ten or more. Its antigen remains unknown. The sequencing sample was made of sorted CD4+, CD8+, or CD8+CD57+ T cells (not recorded which) from PBMCs. This chain connects TRBV6-1 to TRBJ2-7; possible D gene TRBD1, 7 bases. The receptor was derived from a human donor with aplastic anemia. The CDR3 DNA reads TGTGCCAGCAGCCCCAGCACAGGGGAGGTATTGAACGAGCAGTACTTC. This encodes CASSPSTGEVLNEQYF.